This entry lists 19 T cell receptor beta chains sequenced from one sample in a study of vaccination effects on CD4 cells after COVID-19 (dated by TCRdb to about 2022). The protocol used for the library was the immunoSEQ multiplex PCR assay. Not all clones reach the TCRdb copy of this immuneACCESS table, which keeps in-frame sequences only. Checked studies attribute under half of the gap to unresolved V genes and leave the rest unexplained. The sample table contains approximately 70,000 clones; only one count was recorded for about 80% of them. The ten largest clones add up to approximately 1.2% of the sample. In the ViraFEST assay, PBMC were stimulated with viral peptide pools, and TCR sequencing was then used to find antigen-specific CD4+ T cell clonotypes based on their expansion. After approximately eleven days of culture, CD4+ T cells were isolated with the EasySep CD4+ T cell isolation kit. Each participant received two doses of an mRNA SARS-CoV-2 vaccine, either BNT162b2 or mRNA-1273.

Antigens of these TCRs are unknown. The sample was CD4+ T cells from PBMCs cultured with HCoV-229E spike peptides, taken after COVID-19 vaccination. The sample's cell subset or site label is to be understood as: HCoV-229E spike overlapping peptide pool stimulation. Every receptor here comes from a human donor who received a COVID-19 vaccine.

J is TRBJ2-5 and V is TRBV6-5, with 8 nucleotides matching TRBD1. The CDR3 runs to 15 residues. The V segment lost 2 bases and the J segment 4 bases; nucleotides outside the gene matches: 6. The V gene's germline CDR1 is MNHEY and CDR2 SVGAGI. The CDR3 DNA reads as TGTGCCAGCAGTTACGACAGGGGAAGACGAGAGACCCAGTACTTC. Protein: CASSYDRGRRETQYF.

The V gene is TRBV5-1, the J gene TRBJ2-5; TRBD2 might be the D (5 bases). This CDR3 contains 13 residues. Trimming left V 4 bases short and J 1 base short, with 8 bases between. The germline V gene has CDR1 SGHRS and CDR2 YFSETQ. In nucleotides, the CDR3 is TGCGCCAGCAGCCGTCTAGCCCAAGAGACCCAGTACTTC. This translates into CASSRLAQETQYF. Full variable domain (outside the CDR3, taken from reference TRBV5-1 and TRBJ2-5): KAGVTQTPRYLIKTRGQQVTLSCSPISGHRSVSWYQQTPGQGLQFLFEYFSETQRNKGNFPGRFSGRQFSNSRSEMNVSTLELGDSALYLCASSRLAQETQYFGPGTRLLVL.

J is TRBJ1-5 and V is TRBV19; 8 nucleotides agree with TRBD1. The V segment lost 5 bases and the J segment 0 bases; nucleotides outside the gene matches: 6. Germline V gene data show CDR1 as LNHDA and CDR2 as SQIVND (reference sequence). This CDR3 is built from 16 residues. The CDR3 nucleotides are TGTGCCAGTAGTGGCCTCCAGGGGGCTAGCAATCAGCCCCAGCATTTT. This sequence encodes CASSGLQGASNQPQHF.

The V and J genes are TRBV15 and TRBJ2-3; 9 nucleotides align to TRBD1. The germline CDR1 and CDR2 sequences are LNHNV and YYDKDF (reference sequence). Losses at the gene ends were 1 base for V and 3 bases for J; bases not matched to a gene: 8. This CDR3 region has 17 residues. The CDR3 loop is CATSRAPPTGGTDTQYF. In nucleotides, the CDR3 is TGTGCCACCAGCAGAGCTCCGCCGACAGGGGGAACAGATACGCAGTATTTT.

The chain employs TRBV12-1 and TRBJ2-7. TRBV12-1 is noted as a pseudogene. The CDR3 is 12 amino acids. The CDR3 DNA follows: TGTGCCAGCAGCTTTCTAGGGACCGAGCAGTACGTC. Translating gives CASSFLGTEQYV.

The CDR3 sequence is CASSKEIQYGYTF. DNA for the CDR3: TGTGCCAGCAGTAAAGAGATTCAATATGGCTACACCTTC. The V call is TRBV2, the J call TRBJ1-2; D call uncertain. V dropped 5 bases and J dropped 5 bases, with 12 bases sitting between them. CDR3 length: 13 residues. Germline V CDR1 and CDR2: SNHLY, FYNNEI.

The sample holds one count of this clone. The chain combines TRBV28 with TRBJ1-1; no clear D. The germline V gene has CDR1 MDHEN and CDR2 SYDVKM. There are 12 residues in the CDR3. V was clipped by 2 bases and J by 5 bases, with 6 bases between them. CDR3 loop: CASSLRVTEAFF. The CDR3 region has the DNA TGTGCCAGCAGTTTAAGGGTTACTGAAGCTTTCTTT.

The rearrangement uses TRBV29-1 and TRBJ1-4; weak D call: TRBD1 (5 bases). The CDR3 totals 13 residues. V dropped 6 bases and J dropped 10 bases, with 18 bases sitting between them. CDR1 and CDR2 (germline): SQVTM, ANQGSEA. Written as DNA, the CDR3 is TGCAGCGTGACCCGAGGAGAAGGGGTAAAACTGTTTTTT. Its translation: CSVTRGEGVKLFF.

The gene calls are TRBV29-1 and TRBJ2-3; D is perhaps TRBD1 (5 bases). The CDR3 spans 15 residues. The germline V and J ends were trimmed by 1 base and 5 bases, with 16 bases remaining between them. Looked up from germline, CDR1 is SQVTM and CDR2 is ANQGSEA. CDR3 DNA: TGCAGCGTTGAAGTGGGCAGGGATGGTGGAGATACGCAGTATTTT. Protein: CSVEVGRDGGDTQYF.

The rearrangement links TRBV7-8 to TRBJ1-6; unclear D gene. Germline CDR1 is SGHVS and CDR2 is FQNEAQ. The CDR3 totals 15 residues. V was trimmed by 3 bases and J by 4 bases, leaving 10 bases between them. CDR3 residues: CASSFHGPYNSPLHF. The CDR3 DNA follows: TGTGCCAGCAGCTTCCACGGCCCTTATAATTCACCCCTCCACTTT.

V usage is TRBV7-2 and J usage is TRBJ2-1; 8 bases agree with TRBD2. Germline CDR1 and CDR2: SGHTA and FQGNSA. V was clipped by 1 base and J by 3 bases; unmatched bases: 5. CDR3 length equals 16 residues. The CDR3 DNA reads TGTGCCAGCAGCTTAGGGCGGGGGGCTGGCTACAATGAGCAGTTCTTC. It yields the protein CASSLGRGAGYNEQFF.

Remarks on this clone: The sample has other DNA sequences that encode this CDR3 too. The chain employs TRBV7-3 and TRBJ1-1; D gene uncertain. The CDR3 runs to 13 residues. The germline V gene encodes CDR1 SGHTA and CDR2 FQGTGA. V was shortened by 1 base and J by 1 base, with 4 bases between the two germline ends. CDR3 DNA sequence: TGTGCCAGCAGCTTAAGTGGGAACACTGAAGCTTTCTTT. Translating it yields CASSLSGNTEAFF.

The chain has TRBV7-2 and TRBJ1-5; unclear D gene. Trimming pared 4 bases from V and 2 bases from J, leaving 9 bases between. Germline loops: CDR1 SGHTA, CDR2 FQGNSA. The CDR3 is made up of 14 amino acids. The CDR3 is CASSYDGGNQPQHF. CDR3 coding DNA: TGTGCCAGCAGCTACGACGGCGGCAATCAGCCCCAGCATTTT. Looking up the rest from reference TRBV7-2 and TRBJ1-5 gives the full variable domain: GAGVSQSPSNKVTEKGKDVELRCDPISGHTALYWYRQSLGQGLEFLIYFQGNSAPDKSGLPSDRFSAERTGGSVSTLTIQRTQQEDSAVYLCASSYDGGNQPQHFGDGTRLSIL.

This clone was seen a handful of times. The chain recombines TRBV5-1 with TRBJ1-6; D unclear. The germline CDR1 and CDR2 sequences are SGHRS and YFSETQ. The ends were cut back, 3 bases at V and 7 bases at J, with 14 bases in the middle. This CDR3 contains 15 residues. CDR3 region: CASSSDAGPNSPLHF. DNA of the CDR3: TGCGCCAGCAGCTCGGACGCAGGCCCCAATTCACCCCTCCACTTT.

The V and J genes are TRBV5-4 and TRBJ1-1; the match to TRBD1 covers 10 bases. Germline V gene lookup returns CDR1 SGHNT and CDR2 YYREEE (reference sequence). After removal of 0 bases from V and 0 bases from J, the junction contained 5 bases not matched to a gene. The CDR3 runs 17 residues. This CDR3 is CASSLGGTGAMNTEAFF. DNA of the CDR3: TGTGCCAGCAGCTTGGGTGGGACAGGGGCAATGAACACTGAAGCTTTCTTT.

This sequence joins TRBV12-3 or TRBV12-4 and TRBJ1-1, with D perhaps matching TRBD1 (5 bases). Trimming shortened V by 7 bases and J by 1 base, and 10 bases separated the two germline ends. CDR3 length: 13 residues. The CDR3 reads CASTTGPNTEAFF. The CDR3 DNA reads as TGTGCCAGCACTACAGGCCCGAACACTGAAGCTTTCTTT.

CDR3 loop: CASASQRNQPQHF. CDR3 nucleotide sequence: TGTGCCAGCGCATCCCAGCGTAATCAGCCCCAGCATTTT. The chain recombines TRBV6-5 with TRBJ1-5; D not certain. Germline assignment: CDR1 MNHEY and CDR2 SVGAGI. There are 13 residues in the CDR3. V shed 8 bases and J shed 4 bases, with 12 bases lying between them.

This chain joins TRBV6-2 or TRBV6-3 and TRBJ2-5; TRBD2 matches 11 bases. The CDR3 loop spans 16 amino acids. Germline V gene lookup returns CDR1 MNHEY and CDR2 SVGEGT. Germline trimming cut 6 bases from V and 0 bases from J; bases unmatched to any gene: 6. The CDR3 loop reads CASSFLAGGHQETQYF. DNA for the CDR3: TGTGCCAGCAGCTTCCTAGCGGGGGGCCACCAAGAGACCCAGTACTTC.

The J gene is TRBJ1-5, the V gene TRBV9; 7 bases fit TRBD1. The CDR3 has 14 residues. V lost 4 bases, J lost 7 bases, and 8 bases stayed unmatched. The germline CDR1 and CDR2 sequences are SGDLS and YYNGEE. This CDR3 is CASSKDREGQPQHF. In DNA, the CDR3 is TGTGCCAGCAGCAAAGACAGGGAAGGACAGCCCCAGCATTTT.